This TCR beta chain appears in the sequencing data of a study of Tregs in tolerant kidney transplant recipients. Study-wide points: Tregs expanded with activated donor B cells seemed most donor-specific. Tolerant patients' donor-specific Tregs expanded beyond overall Tregs, suggesting antigen-driven growth. Biological reproducibility was not directly addressed in this study.

Trimming took 1 base from V and 7 from J; bases not matched to a gene: 10. CDR3 length: 17 residues. CDR1 is SGHVS and CDR2 is FNYEAQ in the germline V gene. As concerns this clone: The antigen remains unidentified. The CDR3 end falls 3 residues outside the read, so it is completed with the germline J gene.

This table comes from immunoSEQ multiplex PCR, and its TCRdb copy is limited to in-frame clones, with some not included. The sample's table shows tens of thousands of clones. Related graft donors supplied nonmyeloablative bone marrow transplants, and mixed chimerism was transient. Thawed PBMCs were FACS-sorted into unstimulated CD4+CD25+CD127- regulatory T cells, CD4+CD25- non-regulatory cells, CD4 and CD8 cells. Specimen: CD4+ T cells from blood (PBMCs), collected 24 months after the transplant. The TCR was taken from a human patient who received a combined kidney and bone marrow transplant. Some of the T cells might come from the graft donor. The chain has TRBV7-6 and TRBJ2-4; 10 bases match TRBD2. CDR3 bases read: TGTGCCAGCAGCTTAGTAGCTAGCGGGAGTGGAAGGAACATT. Amino acids: CASSLVASGSGRNI. The CDR3, in full, reads CASSLVASGSGRNIQYF.